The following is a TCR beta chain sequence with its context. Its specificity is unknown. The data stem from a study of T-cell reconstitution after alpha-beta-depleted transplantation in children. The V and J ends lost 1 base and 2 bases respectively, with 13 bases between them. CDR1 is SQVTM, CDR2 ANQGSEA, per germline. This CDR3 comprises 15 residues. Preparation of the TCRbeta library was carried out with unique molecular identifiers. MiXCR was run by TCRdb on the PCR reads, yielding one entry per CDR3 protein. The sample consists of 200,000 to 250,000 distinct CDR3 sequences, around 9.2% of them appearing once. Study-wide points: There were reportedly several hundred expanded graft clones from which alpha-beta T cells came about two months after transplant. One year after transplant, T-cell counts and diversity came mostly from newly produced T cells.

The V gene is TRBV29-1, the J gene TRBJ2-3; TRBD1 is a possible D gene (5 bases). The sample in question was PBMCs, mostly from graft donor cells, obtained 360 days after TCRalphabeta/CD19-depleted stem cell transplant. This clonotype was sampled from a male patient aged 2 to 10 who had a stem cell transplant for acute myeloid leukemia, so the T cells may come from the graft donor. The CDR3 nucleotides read TGCAGCGTTGAAGTCCAGGGAAGGGACACAGATACGCAGTATTTT. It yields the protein CSVEVQGRDTDTQYF.